This T cell receptor (beta chain) was profiled in a study of cytomegalovirus exposure and HLA in healthy donors (dated by TCRdb to about 2017). Some background on the complete study: According to an earlier analysis of a few hundred of the donors, roughly 180 million T cells yielded over 100 million unique TCR beta sequences and 276 Gb of sequence data. To study patterns of TCR occurrence, a later analysis re-analyzed previously published TCR beta repertoires from several hundred donors and added high-resolution HLA genotyping. The number of donors typed differed by locus, with roughly 620-640 for A, B, C, DRB1 and DQB1, approximately 500 for DQA1, about 610 for DPA1, and 450 to 480 for DPB1. Rather than drawing on any new phenotypic data, the later analysis identified candidate immune exposures from TCR beta sequences and the way those sequences occurred across donors. Donor age, sex, ethnicity and CMV serostatus were collected together with the repertoire data. Class I and class II HLA loci were covered by the typing at four-digit resolution. Along with the roughly 700-subject first cohort, a separate validation cohort of approximately 110 different subjects was used. The study aimed to test whether cataloging public T cell receptors could reveal signatures of past pathogen exposure. The study used immunosequencing to profile the T cell repertoires of around 600 subjects and linked those repertoires to cytomegalovirus serostatus. An earlier analysis of roughly 580 of the donors used high-throughput TCR beta sequencing to judge whether each TCR beta V gene segment behaved as functional or pseudogenic. An early release covering 550 to 700 HLA-typed donors comprised approximately 300 gigabases of sequencing data and tens of millions of unique TCR sequences. Across 300 to 400 genotyped donors of the cohort, an average of about 240,000 unique TCR beta nucleotide sequences per donor were sequenced, and roughly a sixth of those sequences were non-productive. Among the roughly 400 genotyped donors, about 85% belonged to the genetic ancestry cluster associated with self-reported Caucasian donors. Every repertoire in the discovery cohort had been generated on one and the same sequencing platform. In a later genetic analysis, genome-wide SNP genotypes for about three fifths of the roughly 670 donors were used, and that subset was treated as a discovery cohort. Several DR-DQ haplotypes were treated as single units for association and clustering because of strong linkage in the cohort. To predict cytomegalovirus infection status, the study combined high-throughput TCR immunosequencing, statistical association of individual TCRs with disease status, and machine learning.

The cohort comprised fewer than 750 healthy bone marrow donors. At the time of sampling, all cohort members were nominally healthy, though unrecorded immune exposures were likely present. The donor was CMV seronegative and belonged to the group of around 350 seronegative cohort members. Each donor provided a peripheral blood sample, and peripheral blood mononuclear cells were used for TCR beta sequencing. Genomic DNA extraction from the blood cell samples was performed with the Qiagen DNeasy Blood Extraction Kit. Library generation was performed with the immunoSEQ multiplex PCR assay. The multiplex PCR relied on a mix of 60 forward primers for TCR Vbeta segments and 13 reverse primers for TCR Jbeta segments. The CDR3 region of rearranged TCR beta genes was amplified from genomic DNA with a multiplex PCR assay. The Illumina HiSeq System was used to sequence the amplified TCR beta libraries as 87-base-pair reads. In the source study's methods: Across the 600 to 700 repertoires, a later analysis counted tens of millions of unique TCR beta chains, 9.5 million to 12 million of which were shared by at least two donors. A nearest-neighbor algorithm error-corrected the raw reads and collapsed the reads into unique sequences, merging closely related sequences to remove PCR and sequencing errors. To assign V, D and J gene segments, CDR3 sequences were aligned to IMGT reference sequences. For a sequence to be retained, a match of at least six nucleotides to both a V gene segment and a J gene segment was required. Rearrangements were classified as productive when the CDR3 lacked stop codons and remained in frame with V and J, and all other rearrangements were classified as non-productive. Following IMGT convention, CDR3 was defined as the stretch from the second conserved V-encoded cysteine to the conserved J-encoded phenylalanine. Sequences without an unambiguous match to a single V gene segment were excluded from the earlier analysis of several hundred of the donors. An earlier analysis of approximately 590 of the donors classified V segments as functional when productive rearrangements were above 56.7% and as segregating when the standard deviation between donors was above 5%. A statistical classification framework was built to diagnose cytomegalovirus status from the catalog of TCR beta chain sequences. A later analysis assigned V and J genes by comparing TCR nucleotide sequences with IMGT/GENE-DB human TR gene sequences. The TCRdist pipeline was used in a later analysis to assign CDR3 sequences and most-parsimonious VDJ recombination scenarios. In a later analysis, each TCR beta chain was defined by its CDR3 amino acid sequence together with its V-gene family, and reads lacking a unique V-gene family were excluded. In a later analysis, fewer than 600 highly shared, low-generation-probability nucleotide sequences were removed to address suspected cross-contamination and a sequencing artifact. In a later analysis, a clonal expansion index for each public chain was calculated from normalized within-repertoire ranks of inferred template counts. A later analysis computed generation probabilities with a VDJ recombination model fitted to out-of-frame rearrangements, and checked the results against IGoR. In a later analysis, TCR-TCR, TCR-HLA and TCR-CMV co-occurrence was scored with hypergeometric tests, and a repertoire-size bias correction was applied to TCR pairs. A later analysis estimated false discovery rates by permuting HLA or CMV assignments 20 times. In a later analysis, co-occurring TCRs were grouped using DBSCAN, with TCRdist sequence similarity added in when clustering inside HLA-allele-positive subsets. Repertoires with fewer than 30,000 or more than 120,000 public chains were left out of co-occurrence clustering, as were five repertoires with anomalous nucleotide sharing. TCRdb stores this immuneACCESS table with in-frame sequences only. Part of the clones is absent; in the studies checked, under half of the shortfall reflects unresolved V genes, and no reason is known for the rest. The V and J calls and clone size come from that table; D and trimming were worked out from the DNA. The sample includes around 180,000 clones, with about 87% observed a single time. Of the sample, 1.5% to 2% is held by the ten largest clones.

Trimming leaves V shorter by 1 base and J shorter by 5 bases, with the junction holding 8 bases beyond the gene matches. In the germline V gene, CDR1 corresponds to MGHRA and CDR2 to YSYEKL. Spanning cysteine to phenylalanine, the CDR3 consists of 16 amino acids. Only CDR3 DNA remains: 48 bases, in frame from the first base. As to this clone: No cognate antigen has been identified for it. Base-call qualities are not available, and no considerably larger clone is one nucleotide away.

On the study overall, not on this receptor specifically: Linkage disequilibrium might explain the correlated functional status among segregating V segments, but an unknown experimental factor could not be excluded. V-gene and J-gene trimming of TCR beta chains was associated with a missense DCLRE1C variant in a later genetic analysis, and the association was replicated in an independent cohort. In the study, about 150 TCR beta chains were listed as associated with cytomegalovirus. The presence/absence analyses assumed that sequencing depth was roughly uniform across donors, and that assumption may not be true. The earlier analysis of a few hundred of the donors excluded roughly 17 rarely observed V segments, including chromosome 9 orphons, because counts were too low. In a later analysis, TCR association rates were found to vary across HLA loci, with the most associated TCRs seen for DRB1 alleles and the fewest for HLA-C alleles. Assigning TCR associations to individual alleles was difficult when HLA alleles, especially DR and DQ, strongly co-occurred. A later genetic analysis reported fewer N-insertions in productive TCRs among donors in an Asian-associated ancestry cluster than the approximately 670-donor mean. An earlier analysis of around 540 of the donors showed that most TCR beta V segments appeared in productive rearrangements either about 90% or about 30% of the time, which broadly matched IMGT annotations. The 87-base-pair reads could not distinguish some IMGT-functional V segments, including TRBV6-2 and TRBV6-3, so those segments were excluded. Only TCR beta chains were sequenced in this cohort, and the absence of alpha or paired-chain data limited detectable features. Most TCR sequences were seen in very few donors, while some public TCRs were found in many individuals. The authors suggested that the approach could potentially be generalized to other disease states and immunological phenotypes. In a later analysis, 15,000 to 20,000 TCR beta sequences were associated with specific HLA alleles at a false discovery rate of 0.05. Because HLA typing was missing for some donors at each locus, association tests included only the typed subset. In both the original and validation cohorts, the classifier was reported to diagnose cytomegalovirus status with high specificity and sensitivity. A few of the identified cytomegalovirus-associated TCR beta chains were confirmed in vitro to be specific for cytomegalovirus antigens. Compared with equally common non-associated chains, HLA-associated TCR beta chains in a later analysis were more clonally expanded and had lower generation probabilities. In a later analysis, several top co-occurrence clusters were reported to appear linked to parvovirus B19, influenza, CMV and Epstein-Barr virus. CMV serostatus was the only immune exposure information available for the cohort. A group of highly shared sequence variants was considered likely to be a technical artifact of the sequencing pipeline. A further reported finding was that TCR beta sequences accurately predicted the HLA-A and HLA-B alleles for most subjects in the first cohort. A later analysis found that most CMV-associated TCR beta chains appeared HLA-restricted, with HLA associations seemingly driven largely by CMV exposure.

This TCR was sampled from a woman aged 18-29 years in good health and CMV-seronegative. The sequencing sample was made of PBMCs. Recombination connected TRBV4-1 to TRBJ1-2; 9 bases in between match TRBD1. The bases are TGCGCCAGCAGCCAAGGGGGACAGGGTTTAGGGTATGGCTACACCTTC. The encoded protein is CASSQGGQGLGYGYTF.